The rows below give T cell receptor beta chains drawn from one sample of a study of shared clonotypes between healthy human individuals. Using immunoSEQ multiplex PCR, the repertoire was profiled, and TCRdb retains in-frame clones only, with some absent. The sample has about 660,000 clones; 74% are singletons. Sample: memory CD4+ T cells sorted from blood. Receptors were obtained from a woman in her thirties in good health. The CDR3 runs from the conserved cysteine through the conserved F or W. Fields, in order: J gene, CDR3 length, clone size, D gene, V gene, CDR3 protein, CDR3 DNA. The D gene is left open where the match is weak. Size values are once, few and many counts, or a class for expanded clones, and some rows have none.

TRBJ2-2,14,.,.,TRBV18,CASSDRSYTGELFF,TGTGCCAGCTCAGACCGCAGTTACACCGGGGAGCTGTTTTTT
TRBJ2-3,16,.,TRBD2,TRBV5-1,CASSMGVAGVPDTQYF,TGCGCCAGCAGCATGGGGGTAGCGGGAGTCCCAGATACGCAGTATTTT
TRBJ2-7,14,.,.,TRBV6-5,CASSFTQLSYEQYF,TGTGCCAGCAGTTTTACTCAACTCTCCTACGAGCAGTACTTC
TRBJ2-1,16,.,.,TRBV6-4,CASRARGEVPYNEQFF,TGTGCCAGCCGGGCTAGGGGCGAGGTACCCTACAATGAGCAGTTCTTC
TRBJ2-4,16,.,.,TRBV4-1,CASSQDRATGRNIQYF,TGCGCCAGCAGCCAAGATCGCGCGACGGGGAGGAACATTCAGTACTTC
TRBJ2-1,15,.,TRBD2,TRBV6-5,CASSTSGVSYNEQFF,TGTGCCAGCAGCACCAGCGGGGTCTCCTACAATGAGCAGTTCTTC
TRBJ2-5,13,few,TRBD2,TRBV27,CASRGGSWETQYF,TGTGCCAGCAGGGGCGGGAGTTGGGAGACCCAGTACTTC
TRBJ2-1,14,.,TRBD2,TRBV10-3,CAISLSGSANEQFF,TGTGCCATCAGCTTGAGCGGGAGCGCCAATGAGCAGTTCTTC
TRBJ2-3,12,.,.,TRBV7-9,CASSPSPGTQYF,TGTGCCAGCAGCCCGTCCCCTGGGACGCAGTATTTT
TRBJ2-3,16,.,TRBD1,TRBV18,CASSGSTGAATDTQYF,TGTGCCAGCTCAGGGAGCACAGGGGCTGCCACAGATACGCAGTATTTT
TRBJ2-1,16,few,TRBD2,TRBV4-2,CASSQDRTSVYNEQFF,TGTGCCAGCAGCCAAGATAGAACTAGCGTTTACAATGAGCAGTTCTTC
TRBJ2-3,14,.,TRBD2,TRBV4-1,CASSHSGTTDTQYF,TGCGCCAGCAGTCACAGCGGGACCACAGATACGCAGTATTTT
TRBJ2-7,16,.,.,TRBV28,CASTMGGVGPAYEQYF,TGTGCCAGCACCATGGGTGGGGTGGGGCCCGCCTACGAGCAGTACTTC
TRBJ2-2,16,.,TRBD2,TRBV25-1,CASSGGTSGNTGELFF,TGTGCCAGCAGTGGGGGGACTAGCGGGAACACCGGGGAGCTGTTTTTT
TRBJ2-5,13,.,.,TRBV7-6,CASSLSRMETQYF,TGTGCCAGCAGCTTAAGTCGTATGGAGACCCAGTACTTC
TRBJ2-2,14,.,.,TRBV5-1,CASSFDSFTGELFF,TGCGCCAGCAGCTTCGACAGCTTCACCGGGGAGCTGTTTTTT
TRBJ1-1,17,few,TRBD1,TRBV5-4,CASSRGDRGSMNTEAFF,TGTGCCAGCAGCAGGGGGGACAGGGGCTCAATGAACACTGAAGCTTTCTTT
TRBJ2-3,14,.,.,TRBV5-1,CASSSQSYTDTQYF,TGCGCCAGCAGCTCACAGAGTTACACAGATACGCAGTATTTT
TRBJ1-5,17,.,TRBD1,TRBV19,CASSPRTGGLRNQPQHF,TGTGCCAGTAGTCCTAGGACAGGGGGTCTACGCAATCAGCCCCAGCATTTT
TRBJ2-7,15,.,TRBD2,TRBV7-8,CASSGTSGSSYEQYF,TGTGCCAGCAGCGGAACTAGCGGGAGCTCCTACGAGCAGTACTTC